This entry features one TCR beta chain sequence. Its antigen remains unidentified. One base away there is no much larger clone; base qualities are not given. The data were taken from a study of OX40 agonist ivuxolimab in advanced cancers. Some background on the complete study: Ivuxolimab was a fully human IgG2 agonistic monoclonal antibody targeting the costimulatory receptor OX40 (CD134). Partial responses occurred in three dose-escalation patients: two with cutaneous melanoma and one with hepatocellular carcinoma. Intravenous ivuxolimab was administered to patients every 2 weeks at six dose levels: 0.01, 0.1, 0.3, 1.5, 3 and 10 mg/kg. A male proportion of around 83% and a mean age of about 60 years, ranging from 23 to 79, were recorded for the dose-escalation cohort. Patients were allowed to have had prior anti-PD-1, anti-PD-L1 or anti-CTLA-4 therapy, and 30% to 40% of the dose-escalation patients had previously received checkpoint inhibitors. Peripheral TCRbeta sequencing aimed to test whether ivuxolimab altered TCR sequence diversity and caused clonal T-cell expansion. Of the approximately 50 dose-escalation patients, hepatocellular carcinoma was present in approximately 20, melanoma in some 15, renal cell carcinoma in 9 and head and neck cancer in 9. The monotherapy dose-escalation portion (N ≈ 52 patients) of the phase I ivuxolimab trial is reported in the paper. What the work shows at the level of the full study, not this receptor alone: In the 0.1-3.0 mg/kg groups, partial responders were among the patients with the lowest normalized peripheral clonal expansion, particularly in CD8+ T cells. Which antigens the clonally expanded peripheral T cells were specific for was not determined. Low levels of normalized T-cell clonal expansion were also seen in some patients who did not respond. After ivuxolimab, expanded clones were on average more numerous among CD8+ T cells than among CD4+ T cells. At doses of 0.1 to 3.0 mg/kg, clonal expansion of both CD4+ and CD8+ T cells in blood was seen between baseline and week 6.

To sequence the TCRbeta CDR3 region, genomic DNA was isolated from the sorted cells. The immunoSEQ Assay was used to sequence the TCRbeta CDR3 regions. TCRdb retrieved this table from immuneACCESS and kept in-frame rearrangements only. Not all clones are present; in checked studies, unresolved V genes account for under half, and no reason is known for the remainder. Within this sample are tens of thousands of clones, with less than 90% of them counted one time only. Clones ranked in the top ten supply around 0.75% of the sample. The trial excluded patients who had a history of autoimmune disease or who were on systemic immunosuppression. In every dose cohort, peripheral blood was drawn for TCR sequencing at baseline, cycle 4 day 1, and cycle 7 day 1. The samples were drawn from a first-in-human, open-label, multicenter phase I dose-escalation trial of ivuxolimab. Adults with locally advanced or metastatic melanoma, renal cell, hepatocellular, or head and neck squamous cell carcinoma were enrolled in the trial. Before TCR sequencing, CD4+ and CD8+ T cells were separately sorted from peripheral blood.

CDR1 and CDR2 (LNHDA, SQIVND) derive from the germline V gene (reference sequence). The junction shows trimming of 11 bases on V and 6 bases on J, plus 10 bases between the germline ends. From the cysteine up to the phenylalanine, the CDR3 has a length of 10 residues. This entry keeps only the CDR3 DNA: 30 bases, framed from base 1. Recombination connected TRBV19 to TRBJ1-1, with the D segment identity uncertain. This sequence originates from an adult with an advanced solid tumor such as melanoma, head and neck, liver or kidney cancer. The input for sequencing was CD4+ or CD8+ T cells sorted from blood, taken in a trial of the OX40 agonist ivuxolimab. The CDR3 is CAAGRAEAFF. Here is the DNA: TGTGCCGCCGGAAGGGCTGAAGCTTTCTTT.